This T cell receptor (beta chain) was sequenced for a study of blood T cell repertoires in COVID-19. Study summary: Acute-phase and convalescent COVID-19 samples originated in the United States, Italy and Spain. T cells, B-cell-depleted T cells, or PBMCs provided the cDNA or gDNA that served as material.

Authors' processing steps: Amplification of reference gene primers provided the estimated nucleated cell counts. Libraries were prepared by immunoSEQ multiplex PCR; TCRdb keeps only in-frame clonotypes and omits some of them. Clone size and V and J calls were adopted from that table, with D and trimming inferred from the DNA. Counted here are more than 300,000 clones, roughly 90% occurring once; the ten biggest clones make up about 7.3%. Looked up from germline, CDR1 is GTSNPN and CDR2 is SVGIG (reference sequence). After removal of 0 bases from V and 4 bases from J, the junction contained 4 bases not matched to a gene. The CDR3 totals 14 residues. Patients at the Seattle site were enrolled during active infection and followed longitudinally.

V and J are TRBV30 and TRBJ1-1; 8 bases line up with TRBD1. Sequenced sample: peripheral blood. This clonotype was sampled from a woman in her 70s with COVID-19, enrolled during active disease. The CDR3 DNA is TGTGCCTGGAGTGTGGCAGGGGGCATCACTGAAGCTTTCTTT. Translating it yields CAWSVAGGITEAFF.